Each of the 32 T cell receptor beta chains below was sequenced from the same sample in a study of T cell repertoires in aging, cancer and after chemotherapy. TCR beta rearrangements were amplified from peripheral blood genomic DNA. A mixed TRB-A/B primer pool amplified rearranged TRB by multiplex touch-down PCR. One entry per CDR3 protein results from TCRdb running MiXCR on the multiplex PCR reads. In the table there are a few thousand distinct CDR3 sequences, 50% of which are singletons. Sequencing was done on a sample of blood. These receptors all stem from a human donor with a solid tumor.

There are a few counts of this clonotype. This sequence joins TRBV30 and TRBJ1-1; TRBD1 aligns across 7 bases. The CDR3 totals 14 residues. From germline, CDR1 is GTSNPN and CDR2 SVGIG (reference sequence). After removal of 2 bases from V and 0 bases from J, the junction contained 3 bases not matched to a gene. CDR3 amino acids: CAWSRTGLNTEAFF. DNA for the CDR3: TGTGCCTGGAGTCGGACAGGCCTGAACACTGAAGCTTTCTTT. The full variable domain, rest sourced from reference TRBV30 and TRBJ1-1, is SQTIHQWPATLVQPVGSPLSLECTVEGTSNPNLYWYRQAAGRGLQLLFYSVGIGQISSEVPQNLSASRPQDRQFILSSKKLLLSDSGFYLCAWSRTGLNTEAFFGQGTRLTVV.

This chain uses TRBV5-8 with TRBJ2-2; 14 bases line up with TRBD2. The trim removed 3 bases at V and 3 bases at J, leaving 1 base unmatched. The CDR3 has 16 amino acids. Germline V CDR1 and CDR2: SGHTS, YDEGEE. The CDR3 is CASSWGLAGDTGELFF. The CDR3 DNA follows: TGTGCCAGCAGCTGGGGACTAGCGGGGGACACCGGGGAGCTGTTTTTT.

The chain uses TRBV20-1 and TRBJ2-1; 10 bases line up with TRBD2. Germline loops: CDR1 DFQATT, CDR2 SNEGSKA (reference sequence). This CDR3 is 16 amino acids long. Losses at the gene ends were 0 bases for V and 5 bases for J; bases not matched to a gene: 7. This CDR3 reads CSARDESGGDHNEQFF. The CDR3, as DNA: TGCAGTGCTAGAGACGAAAGCGGGGGGGATCACAATGAGCAGTTCTTC.

The sample holds a few counts of this clonotype. V is TRBV20-1 and J is TRBJ1-3; D is possibly TRBD1 (6 bases). This CDR3 contains 15 residues. V gave up 2 bases and J gave up 3 bases, with 14 bases separating them. From germline, CDR1 is DFQATT and CDR2 SNEGSKA (reference sequence). The CDR3 region has the DNA TGCAGTGCTAGACCAGTTGGGGGCGGTGGAAACACCATATATTTT. Its protein product is CSARPVGGGGNTIYF.

This chain uses TRBV6-5 with TRBJ1-1; 8 bases align to TRBD1. Germline V gene sequence: CDR1 MNHEY, CDR2 SVGAGI. V shed 4 bases, J shed 8 bases, and the junction held 3 bases outside the gene matches. The CDR3 loop spans 12 amino acids. CDR3 protein: CASSFQGAEAFF. DNA for the CDR3: TGTGCCAGCAGTTTTCAGGGGGCAGAAGCTTTCTTT.

V usage is TRBV15 and J usage is TRBJ2-5; tentative D call: TRBD2 (5 bases). The germline V gene encodes CDR1 LNHNV and CDR2 YYDKDF (reference sequence). This CDR3 is built from 11 residues. Trimming removed 5 bases from V and 10 bases from J, with 11 bases in between. CDR3 sequence: CATSGLEDQYF. CDR3 in DNA: TGTGCCACCAGCGGGCTGGAGGACCAGTACTTC.

Only a few counts were recorded for this clonotype. The genes are TRBV6-6 and TRBJ2-5; 7 bases map to TRBD1. Germline V CDR1 and CDR2: MNHNY, SVGAGI (reference sequence). After removal of 5 bases from V and 4 bases from J, the junction contained 7 bases not matched to a gene. The CDR3 has 14 amino acids. The CDR3 reads CASSTYRGRETQYF. The CDR3 region has the DNA TGTGCCAGCAGTACCTACAGGGGACGAGAGACCCAGTACTTC.

This clonotype was counted a few times. The chain couples TRBV14 to TRBJ1-2, with D uncertain. The CDR3 has 14 residues. The V gene's germline CDR1 is SGHDN and CDR2 FVKESK. Between the trimmed V and J ends, which lost 4 bases and 6 bases, there was a span of 15 bases. The CDR3 nucleotides are TGTGCCAGCAGCCCGTCCCTGATTACTAATGGCTACACCTTC. Translation gives CASSPSLITNGYTF.

The rearrangement links TRBV30 to TRBJ2-7; no definite D call. CDR1 and CDR2 (germline): GTSNPN, SVGIG (reference sequence). CDR3 length: 10 residues. Trimming cost V 2 bases and J 5 bases, with 4 bases left between them. The CDR3 DNA reads as TGTGCCTGGAGTAGGAACGAGCAGTACTTC. Protein product: CAWSRNEQYF. Combining the CDR3 with reference TRBV30 and TRBJ2-7 gives the whole variable domain SQTIHQWPATLVQPVGSPLSLECTVEGTSNPNLYWYRQAAGRGLQLLFYSVGIGQISSEVPQNLSASRPQDRQFILSSKKLLLSDSGFYLCAWSRNEQYFGPGTRLTVT.

The chain joins TRBV6-5 to TRBJ2-5; D remains ambiguous. The CDR3 covers 13 residues. Trimming cost V 4 bases and J 8 bases, with 14 bases left between them. The germline CDR1 and CDR2 sequences are MNHEY and SVGAGI. The CDR3 nucleotides read TGTGCCAGCAGTTCCCCGGGTGCGGTTACCCAGTACTTC. Its protein is CASSSPGAVTQYF.

The chain is built from TRBV20-1 and TRBJ2-7, with 10 bases lining up with TRBD2. The junction had 12 bases not matched to a gene; V was cut back by 1 base and J by 6 bases. The CDR3 spans 16 residues. CDR1 and CDR2 (germline): DFQATT, SNEGSKA (reference sequence). The CDR3 nucleotides are TGCAGTGCTAGAGTCCTAGCGGGGGCCGCCGGCTTCGAGCAGTACTTC. Residues: CSARVLAGAAGFEQYF.

V usage is TRBV20-1 and J usage is TRBJ1-5; D gene unclear. V was clipped by 0 bases and J by 12 bases, with 9 bases between them. The CDR3 has 11 residues. Germline V gene data show CDR1 as DFQATT and CDR2 as SNEGSKA (reference sequence). CDR3 sequence (DNA): TGCAGTGCTAGAGATCTGGCAGGCCAGCATTTT. It codes for CSARDLAGQHF.

V and J are TRBV11-3 and TRBJ2-7; D is perhaps TRBD2 (6 bases). The CDR3 totals 16 residues. Trimming cost V 5 bases and J 6 bases, with 23 bases left between them. CDR1 and CDR2 from the germline V gene are SGHNT and YENEEA. CDR3 region: CASSRRTGLTSGEQYF. DNA for the CDR3: TGTGCCAGCAGCAGACGCACGGGACTGACCTCTGGCGAGCAGTACTTC.

CDR3 DNA sequence: TGTGCCAGCAGTTTCGAGGGGCTGAACTATGGCTACACCTTC. Translation gives CASSFEGLNYGYTF. The chain couples TRBV6-6 to TRBJ1-2, with TRBD1 as a possible D gene (5 bases). Germline V gives CDR1 MNHNY, CDR2 SVGAGI (reference sequence). The CDR3 is 14 amino acids. V lost 4 bases and J 2 bases, leaving 11 bases between the germline ends.

The chain has TRBV20-1 and TRBJ2-5; the match to TRBD2 covers 10 bases. The CDR3 contains 14 residues. Germline values: CDR1 DFQATT, CDR2 SNEGSKA (reference sequence). The V gene end was trimmed by 6 bases and the J gene end by 2 bases; junction bases not matched to a gene: 6. Here the CDR3 reads CSAPLAGRQETQYF. The CDR3 DNA follows: TGCAGTGCCCCACTAGCGGGGAGACAAGAGACCCAGTACTTC.

The rearrangement uses TRBV19 and TRBJ1-6; 8 nucleotides agree with TRBD1. In germline, CDR1 is LNHDA, CDR2 SQIVND (reference sequence). Trimming removed 8 bases from V and 8 bases from J; junction bases left unmatched: 5. The CDR3 totals 13 residues. Here the CDR3 DNA reads TGTGCCAGTGTCGGACAGGGAGATTCACCCCTCCACTTT. Its translation is CASVGQGDSPLHF.

This clonotype was counted between two and nine times. CDR3 protein: CSVVTGGLGELFF. The CDR3, as DNA: TGCAGCGTCGTCACAGGGGGCCTCGGGGAGCTGTTTTTT. The gene calls are TRBV29-1 and TRBJ2-2; 9 nucleotides match TRBD1. The CDR3 extends over 13 amino acids. V lost 6 bases to trimming and J lost 7 bases; unmatched junction nucleotides: 6. CDR1 and CDR2 from the germline V gene are SQVTM and ANQGSEA.

The rearrangement links TRBV6-5 to TRBJ2-5; unclear D gene. This CDR3 contains 13 residues. Germline V gene lookup returns CDR1 MNHEY and CDR2 SVGAGI. With 5 bases removed from V and 5 bases from J, the gap between germline ends came to 12 bases. DNA of the CDR3: TGTGCCAGCAGTACTGCGCTGAGTGAGACCCAGTACTTC. Translated, it gives CASSTALSETQYF.

CDR3 amino acids: CASSLGGGSGDYNEQFF. The CDR3 DNA is TGTGCCAGCAGCTTGGGGGGGGGTAGCGGAGATTACAATGAGCAGTTCTTC. The rearrangement joins TRBV7-2 to TRBJ2-1, with TRBD2 identical over 7 bases. This CDR3 has 17 residues. V lost 3 bases to trimming and J lost 4 bases; unmatched junction nucleotides: 12. Germline lookup yields CDR1 SGHTA and CDR2 FQGNSA.

This sequence joins TRBV5-5 and TRBJ1-4; D not certain. Germline-derived CDR1 and CDR2 are SGHKS and YYEKEE (reference sequence). V was clipped by 4 bases and J by 7 bases, with 5 bases between them. The CDR3 spans 11 residues. Written as DNA, the CDR3 is TGTGCCAGCAGCAGGAGTGAAAAACTGTTTTTT. Translating it yields CASSRSEKLFF.

Only one count was recorded for this clonotype. The chain links TRBV5-1 to TRBJ1-2; the D is unclear. Germline CDR1 and CDR2: SGHRS and YFSETQ. Trimming removed 0 bases at V and 6 bases at J, with 12 bases between. The CDR3 loop spans 14 amino acids. CDR3 in amino acids: CASSLEGKKDGYTF. The DNA of the CDR3 is TGCGCCAGCAGCTTGGAAGGTAAAAAGGATGGCTACACCTTC.

The chain recombines TRBV6-5 with TRBJ2-2; D remains unclear. Germline V gene data show CDR1 as MNHEY and CDR2 as SVGAGI. V was pared by 5 bases and J by 4 bases, with 11 bases between. CDR3 length equals 14 residues. The CDR3 loop reads CASSRLGFTGELFF. In DNA form, the CDR3 reads TGTGCCAGCAGTCGACTGGGTTTCACCGGGGAGCTGTTTTTT.

This chain joins TRBV20-1 and TRBJ2-7; 8 bases match TRBD1. The CDR3 has 15 residues. Trimming took 6 bases from V and 2 from J; bases not matched to a gene: 12. Germline V gives CDR1 DFQATT, CDR2 SNEGSKA (reference sequence). CDR3 loop: CSAHSGTGGTYEQYF. The CDR3 DNA is TGCAGTGCCCACTCCGGGACAGGCGGAACCTACGAGCAGTACTTC.

This chain joins TRBV19 and TRBJ1-1; D not resolved. Trimming removed 8 bases at V and 0 bases at J, with 10 bases between. Germline CDR1 LNHDA, CDR2 SQIVND (reference sequence). The CDR3 consists of 13 residues. CDR3 protein: CASSYHMNTEAFF. DNA for the CDR3: TGTGCCAGTTCTTATCACATGAACACTGAAGCTTTCTTT.

The chain links TRBV9 to TRBJ1-1, with D unresolved. Per the germline V gene, CDR1 is SGDLS and CDR2 is YYNGEE. The CDR3 has 12 amino acids. Trimming pared 0 bases from V and 3 bases from J, leaving 3 bases between. CDR3 in amino acids: CASSVGDTEAFF. In DNA, the CDR3 is TGTGCCAGCAGCGTAGGTGACACTGAAGCTTTCTTT.

The chain links TRBV19 to TRBJ1-2; D not certain. Per the germline V gene, CDR1 is LNHDA and CDR2 is SQIVND (reference sequence). The V end was cut by 5 bases, the J end by 0 bases, with 10 bases between. The CDR3 length is 14 residues. CDR3 sequence reads: CASSFDGPNYGYTF. As DNA, the CDR3 is TGTGCCAGTAGTTTCGACGGGCCTAACTATGGCTACACCTTC.

CDR3 amino acids: CASQAWETQYF. The CDR3, as DNA: TGTGCCTCCCAAGCGTGGGAGACCCAGTACTTC. This chain links TRBV30 with TRBJ2-5; no clear D gene. Between the trimmed V and J ends, which lost 7 bases and 5 bases, there was a span of 11 bases. Germline-derived CDR1 and CDR2 are GTSNPN and SVGIG (reference sequence). The CDR3 contains 11 residues.

V is TRBV5-1 and J is TRBJ1-1; D possibly corresponds to TRBD1 (5 bases). V dropped 4 bases and J dropped 1 base, with 8 bases sitting between them. This CDR3 is 13 amino acids long. Germline-derived CDR1 and CDR2 are SGHRS and YFSETQ. CDR3 region: CASSTGANTEAFF. The CDR3 bases are TGCGCCAGCAGCACCGGGGCGAACACTGAAGCTTTCTTT. Full variable domain (outside the CDR3, taken from reference TRBV5-1 and TRBJ1-1): KAGVTQTPRYLIKTRGQQVTLSCSPISGHRSVSWYQQTPGQGLQFLFEYFSETQRNKGNFPGRFSGRQFSNSRSEMNVSTLELGDSALYLCASSTGANTEAFFGQGTRLTVV.

This chain connects TRBV7-2 to TRBJ2-1; TRBD2 is a possible D gene (5 bases). Germline V CDR1 and CDR2: SGHTA, FQGNSA. The CDR3 has 14 amino acids. V was trimmed by 3 bases and J by 9 bases, leaving 15 bases between them. The CDR3 sequence: CASSLAAGGSEQFF. Written as DNA, the CDR3 is TGTGCCAGCAGCTTGGCGGCGGGCGGCAGTGAGCAGTTCTTC.

The rearrangement links TRBV12-3 or TRBV12-4 to TRBJ2-1; D possibly corresponds to TRBD2 (6 bases). The CDR3 covers 21 residues. The V end was cut by 4 bases, the J end by 0 bases, with 28 bases between. The CDR3 sequence: CASSSTYRDSISPSSYNEQFF. The CDR3 DNA follows: TGTGCCAGCAGTTCCACGTACCGGGACTCCATATCGCCGAGCTCCTACAATGAGCAGTTCTTC.

This clonotype was picked up a small number of times. This chain uses TRBV7-9 with TRBJ2-4; 7 bases align to TRBD2. V lost 6 bases to trimming and J lost 7 bases; unmatched junction nucleotides: 6. Germline V gene sequence: CDR1 SEHNR, CDR2 FQNEAQ (reference sequence). The CDR3 loop spans 13 amino acids. The CDR3, as DNA: TGTGCCAGCAGTTCCGGGACTAACAACATTCAGTACTTC. It is translated as CASSSGTNNIQYF. Supplemented by reference TRBV7-9 and TRBJ2-4, the full variable domain reads DTGVSQNPRHKITKRGQNVTFRCDPISEHNRLYWYRQTLGQGPEFLTYFQNEAQLEKSRLLSDRFSAERPKGSFSTLEIQRTEQGDSAMYLCASSSGTNNIQYFGAGTRLSVL.

This chain uses TRBV20-1 with TRBJ2-5, with D maybe TRBD2 (6 bases). This CDR3 is built from 13 residues. Germline V gene data show CDR1 as DFQATT and CDR2 as SNEGSKA (reference sequence). Trimming took 5 bases from V and 4 from J, leaving 14 bases between them. This chain's CDR3 is CSALRQEGETQYF. The CDR3 DNA reads TGCAGTGCTCTCAGGCAGGAGGGAGAGACCCAGTACTTC.